Below, one TCR beta chain is given with its context. Trimming removed 2 bases from V and 2 bases from J, with 16 bases in between. The V gene's germline CDR1 is SGHNT and CDR2 YYREEE (reference sequence). The CDR3 is 16 amino acids. Sequencing used immunoSEQ multiplex PCR; TCRdb keeps in-frame clones, though not all of them. The sample consists of tens of thousands of clones, approximately 78% of them appearing once. These data are taken from a study of T cells in localized non-small cell lung cancer. This specimen consisted of peripheral blood, obtained before any cancer treatment. The TCR sequence derives from a male donor aged 60 or over with stage II squamous cell lung carcinoma. The rearrangement uses TRBV5-4 and TRBJ1-1; the D is unclear. The CDR3 nucleotides are TGTGCCAGCAGCTTCCCTATCAATTCGGTAAACACTGAAGCTTTCTTT. Its translation is CASSFPINSVNTEAFF.